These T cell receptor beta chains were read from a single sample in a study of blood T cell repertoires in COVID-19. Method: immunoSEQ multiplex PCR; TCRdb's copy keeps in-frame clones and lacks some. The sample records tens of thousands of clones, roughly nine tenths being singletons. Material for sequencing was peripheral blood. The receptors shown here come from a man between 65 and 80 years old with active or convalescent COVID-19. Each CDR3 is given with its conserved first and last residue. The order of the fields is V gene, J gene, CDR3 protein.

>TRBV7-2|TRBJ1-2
CASSLATTTYDGYTF
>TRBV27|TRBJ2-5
CASSLSVAGRETQYF
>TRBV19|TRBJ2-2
CASSKRPSGRADTGELFF
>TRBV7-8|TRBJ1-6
CASTLRGSSYNSPLHF
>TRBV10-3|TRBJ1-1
CAISRGGSNTEAFF
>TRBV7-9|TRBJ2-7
CASSRGGPSEYHEQYF
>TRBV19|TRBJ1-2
CASSVDPGKRGYGYTF
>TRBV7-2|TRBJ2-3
CASSFPGRGGTDTQYF
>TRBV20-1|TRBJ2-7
CSARDWAEQYF
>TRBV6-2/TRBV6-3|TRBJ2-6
CASSRGQVPGANVLTF
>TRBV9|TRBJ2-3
CASSHVGGRGVSTDTQYF
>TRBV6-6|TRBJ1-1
CASRQGVWGTEAFF
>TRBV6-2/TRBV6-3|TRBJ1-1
CASGQGYTEAFF
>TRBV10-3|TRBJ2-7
CAISAGQGGEQYF
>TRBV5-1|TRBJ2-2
CASSLGQGGTGELFF
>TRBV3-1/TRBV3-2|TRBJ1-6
CASSLRQGVRDSPLHF
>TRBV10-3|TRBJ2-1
CAISSSDYNEQFF
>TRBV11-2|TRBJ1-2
CASSLTPGHPYTF